This TCR beta chain was recorded in a study of blood T cell repertoires in COVID-19. Study-wide background: Whether acute or convalescent, the COVID-19 samples came from the United States, Italy and Spain. PBMCs, B-cell-depleted T cells, or T cells provided the cDNA or gDNA that made up the material.

Under the authors' procedure: Amplification of reference gene primers was used by the study to estimate nucleated cell counts. Generated by immunoSEQ multiplex PCR, the TCRdb table keeps only in-frame clones and is missing some. V and J calls and clone size follow that table, whereas D and trimming were derived from the DNA. The repertoire includes a few hundred thousand clones, about nine tenths of them detected once, and over 8.5% sits in the top ten. Germline assignment: CDR1 KGHSH and CDR2 LQKENI. V gave up 3 bases and J gave up 3 bases, with 8 bases separating them. This CDR3 spans 14 amino acids.

Sequenced sample: peripheral blood. The receptor comes from a woman in her twenties or thirties with COVID-19, enrolled during active disease. V usage is TRBV18 and J usage is TRBJ1-4; weak D call: TRBD1 (5 bases). The CDR3, as DNA: TGTGCCAGCTCACCCACAGGCCCTAATGAAAAACTGTTTTTT. This sequence encodes CASSPTGPNEKLFF.